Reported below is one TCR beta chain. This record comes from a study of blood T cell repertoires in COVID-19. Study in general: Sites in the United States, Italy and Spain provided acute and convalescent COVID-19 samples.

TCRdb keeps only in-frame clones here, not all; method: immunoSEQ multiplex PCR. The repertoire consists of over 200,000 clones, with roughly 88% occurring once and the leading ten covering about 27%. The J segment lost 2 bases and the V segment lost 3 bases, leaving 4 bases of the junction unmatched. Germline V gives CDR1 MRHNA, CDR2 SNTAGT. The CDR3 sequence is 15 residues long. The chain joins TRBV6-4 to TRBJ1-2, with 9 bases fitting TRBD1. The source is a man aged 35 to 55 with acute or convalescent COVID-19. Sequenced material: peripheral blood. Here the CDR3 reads CASSEGTGPNYGYTF. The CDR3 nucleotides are TGTGCCAGCAGTGAGGGGACAGGGCCCAACTATGGCTACACCTTC.